The entry below describes one TCR beta chain. The data were produced by immunoSEQ multiplex PCR, yet TCRdb's version contains in-frame clones alone and is incomplete. This sample has tens of thousands of clones, with 85% found just once. The CDR3 is 15 amino acids. Germline CDR1 and CDR2: SGHKS and YYEKEE (reference sequence). With V trimmed by 4 bases and J by 3 bases, 4 bases remained unmatched. Time point described: pretreatment peripheral blood. These data originate in a study of PD-L1 blockade in urothelial cancer. Looking at the study overall: Samples came from 3 weeks, at the second dose, and 6 weeks into treatment.

The V call is TRBV5-5, the J call TRBJ1-1, with TRBD1 matching 12 bases. The starting material was PBMCs, obtained around atezolizumab (anti-PD-L1) treatment. This sequence was found in a man aged 80 or over with urothelial cancer. CDR3 region: CASSPGQGADTEAFF. For the CDR3, the DNA is TGTGCCAGCAGCCCGGGACAGGGGGCGGACACTGAAGCTTTCTTT.